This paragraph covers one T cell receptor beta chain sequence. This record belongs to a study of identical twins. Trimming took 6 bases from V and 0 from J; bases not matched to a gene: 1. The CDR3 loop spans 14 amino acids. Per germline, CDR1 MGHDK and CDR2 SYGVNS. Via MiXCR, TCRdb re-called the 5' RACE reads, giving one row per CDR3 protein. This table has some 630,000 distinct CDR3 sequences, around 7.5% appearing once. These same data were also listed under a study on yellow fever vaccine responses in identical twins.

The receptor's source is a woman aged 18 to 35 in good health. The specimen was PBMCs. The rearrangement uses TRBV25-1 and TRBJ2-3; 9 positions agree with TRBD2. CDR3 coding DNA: TGTGCCAGCAGGGGGACTAGCAGCACAGATACGCAGTATTTT. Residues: CASRGTSSTDTQYF.